The 28 T cell receptor beta chains given below trace back to one sample, sequenced in a study of shared clonotypes between healthy human individuals. Some clones are missing from TCRdb's copy, which holds only in-frame ones; the method was immunoSEQ multiplex PCR. Here the sample spans about 2,200,000 clones, around 93% being singletons. Naive CD8 cells, CD45RO-negative and positively selected for CCR7, excluded terminally differentiated effector memory CD45RA+ cells. Sequences were obtained from naive CD8+ T cells from PBMCs. These TCRs come from a man aged 18 to 29 in good health. Some clones in this sample may be carry-over from other donors' samples.

The CDR3 DNA follows: TGTGCCAGCAGCCTACAGGGGGGGGCAACTAATGAAAAACTGTTTTTT. This sequence encodes CASSLQGGATNEKLFF. This chain links TRBV27 with TRBJ1-4; 8 positions agree with TRBD1. With V trimmed by 6 bases and J by 0 bases, 6 bases remained unmatched. From germline, CDR1 is MNHEY and CDR2 SMNVEV (reference sequence). The CDR3 extends over 16 amino acids.

V usage is TRBV19 and J usage is TRBJ1-1; 8 positions match TRBD1. The CDR3 covers 14 residues. The trim removed 6 bases at V and 4 bases at J, leaving 7 bases unmatched. Germline V gives CDR1 LNHDA, CDR2 SQIVND (reference sequence). CDR3 in DNA: TGTGCCAGTAGGAAGACAGGGGCGGGCACTGAAGCTTTCTTT. Translated, it gives CASRKTGAGTEAFF.

The J gene is TRBJ1-2, the V gene TRBV7-9; 7 bases are shared with TRBD1. The germline CDR1 and CDR2 sequences are SEHNR and FQNEAQ (reference sequence). The CDR3 length is 15 residues. J was trimmed by 1 base and V by 1 base; bases with no gene match: 3. DNA for the CDR3: TGTGCCAGCAGCTTAGGTCGACAGGGTAACTATGGCTACACCTTC. Translated: CASSLGRQGNYGYTF.

V gene TRBV7-9 combines with J gene TRBJ2-7; no clear D. The V end lost 1 base, the J end lost 5 bases, and 6 bases lay between the germline ends. Germline values: CDR1 SEHNR, CDR2 FQNEAQ (reference sequence). CDR3 size: 12 residues. The DNA of the CDR3 is TGTGCCAGCAGCTTAGTGTACGACGAGCAGTACTTC. Translation: CASSLVYDEQYF.

The chain carries TRBV11-2 and TRBJ2-3, with 9 bases lining up with TRBD2. Germline V gene lookup returns CDR1 SGHAT and CDR2 FQNNGV. V was pared by 6 bases and J by 6 bases, with 13 bases of the junction left unmatched. The CDR3 is 16 amino acids. The CDR3 sequence is CASSSAGGYIFDTQYF. CDR3 coding DNA: TGTGCCAGCAGTTCAGCGGGGGGATATATTTTCGATACGCAGTATTTT.

The chain recombines TRBV7-9 with TRBJ1-2; no clear D. The germline CDR1 and CDR2 sequences are SEHNR and FQNEAQ (reference sequence). V lost 5 bases and J lost 1, with 14 bases in between. The CDR3 is 15 amino acids. CDR3 coding DNA: TGTGCCAGCAGCCATGATCCTACTGGTAACTATGGCTACACCTTC. It translates to CASSHDPTGNYGYTF.

J is TRBJ2-5 and V is TRBV5-6; 9 bases are a match to TRBD1. The J segment lost 5 bases and the V segment lost 2 bases, leaving 10 bases of the junction unmatched. This CDR3 comprises 16 residues. Germline V gene data show CDR1 as SGHDT and CDR2 as YYEEEE. The CDR3 DNA is TGTGCCAGCAGCTTACGTACCGGGACAGGGATTGAGACCCAGTACTTC. Translated: CASSLRTGTGIETQYF. The whole variable domain, filled in from reference TRBV5-6 and TRBJ2-5, reads DAGVTQSPTHLIKTRGQQVTLRCSPKSGHDTVSWYQQALGQGPQFIFQYYEEEERQRGNFPDRFSGHQFPNYSSELNVNALLLGDSALYLCASSLRTGTGIETQYFGPGTRLLVL.

V gene TRBV6-5 combines with J gene TRBJ2-7; the D is unclear. V was cut by 6 bases and J by 6 bases, with 12 bases left in between. CDR1 is MNHEY and CDR2 is SVGAGI in the germline V gene. This CDR3 spans 12 amino acids. DNA for the CDR3: TGTGCCAGCAGACCCTCGAGTTTCGAGCAGTACTTC. This gives the protein CASRPSSFEQYF.

The chain joins TRBV19 to TRBJ1-1, with D possibly TRBD1 on 6 matching bases. V dropped 2 bases and J dropped 8 bases, with 12 bases sitting between them. The CDR3 has 13 residues. Germline values: CDR1 LNHDA, CDR2 SQIVND (reference sequence). In DNA form, the CDR3 reads TGTGCCAGTAGTATACTGGGGGGGCGGGAAGCTTTCTTT. It yields the protein CASSILGGREAFF.

V is TRBV19 and J is TRBJ2-1, with 7 positions matching TRBD1. The CDR3 extends over 17 amino acids. The V gene end was trimmed by 6 bases and the J gene end by 7 bases; junction bases not matched to a gene: 18. Germline V CDR1 and CDR2: LNHDA, SQIVND (reference sequence). The chain's CDR3 is CASSGGSSGTVRNEQFF. CDR3 bases: TGTGCCAGTAGCGGCGGGTCCAGTGGGACAGTCAGGAATGAGCAGTTCTTC.

The V gene is TRBV7-2, the J gene TRBJ2-7, with 10 bases identical to TRBD2. The germline V gene encodes CDR1 SGHTA and CDR2 FQGNSA. V shed 2 bases and J 3 bases; nucleotides not matched to a gene: 4. The CDR3 covers 15 residues. CDR3 region: CASSLLAGAIYEQYF. CDR3 nucleotides: TGTGCCAGCAGCTTACTAGCGGGAGCAATCTACGAGCAGTACTTC.

The CDR3 here is CASSLGGNYGYTF. For the CDR3, the DNA is TGTGCCAGCAGCTTAGGGGGGAACTATGGCTACACCTTC. The rearrangement uses TRBV11-2 and TRBJ1-2, with TRBD1 as a possible D gene (5 bases). Germline V gene data show CDR1 as SGHAT and CDR2 as FQNNGV. V was shortened by 1 base and J by 2 bases, with 5 bases between the two germline ends. This CDR3 is built from 13 residues.

The rearrangement joins TRBV27 to TRBJ2-1, with 8 positions matching TRBD2. Looked up from germline, CDR1 is MNHEY and CDR2 is SMNVEV (reference sequence). The junction had 9 bases not matched to a gene; V was cut back by 8 bases and J by 9 bases. The CDR3 totals 13 residues. CDR3 sequence: CASVSGGPGEQFF. CDR3 coding DNA: TGTGCCAGCGTCTCGGGAGGGCCTGGTGAGCAGTTCTTC.

The chain carries TRBV7-6 and TRBJ2-2; TRBD2 aligns across 8 bases. Germline lookup yields CDR1 SGHVS and CDR2 FNYEAQ. This CDR3 region has 14 residues. After removal of 3 bases from V and 5 bases from J, the junction contained 2 bases not matched to a gene. CDR3 nucleotide sequence: TGTGCCAGCAGCTTCACTAGCGGTACCGGGGAGCTGTTTTTT. Translation: CASSFTSGTGELFF.

The CDR3 loop is CASSLGFSSMNTEAFF. CDR3 DNA: TGTGCCAGCAGCTTAGGGTTCAGTAGCATGAACACTGAAGCTTTCTTT. V usage is TRBV7-9 and J usage is TRBJ1-1; no firm D call. There are 16 residues in the CDR3. Per the germline V gene, CDR1 is SEHNR and CDR2 is FQNEAQ (reference sequence). V was cut by 1 base and J by 0 bases, with 12 bases left in between.

The chain joins TRBV28 to TRBJ2-7; the D gene is possibly TRBD2 (7 bases). Trimming removed 2 bases at V and 6 bases at J, with 17 bases between. The CDR3 is 15 residues long. CDR1 and CDR2 from the germline V gene are MDHEN and SYDVKM. The CDR3 spells CASSLNSGEGIEQYF. The CDR3 DNA is TGTGCCAGCAGTTTAAACTCAGGGGAGGGGATCGAGCAGTACTTC.

This chain joins TRBV4-3 and TRBJ2-1; TRBD1 matches 10 bases. The CDR3 extends over 15 amino acids. CDR1 is LGHNA and CDR2 is YSLEER in the germline V gene. V lost 5 bases, J lost 5 bases, and 6 bases stayed unmatched. CDR3 DNA sequence: TGCGCCAGCAGCATCGGGACAGGGGTCGACAATGAGCAGTTCTTC. It yields the protein CASSIGTGVDNEQFF.

The chain couples TRBV7-9 to TRBJ2-7, with D possibly matching TRBD2 (6 bases). The ends were cut back, 3 bases at V and 6 bases at J, with 12 bases in the middle. Germline assignment: CDR1 SEHNR and CDR2 FQNEAQ (reference sequence). The CDR3 consists of 13 residues. CDR3 sequence (DNA): TGTGCCAGCAGCTTGGGGCGGGAAGGCGAGCAGTACTTC. Its translation: CASSLGREGEQYF. Using reference TRBV7-9 and TRBJ2-7 for the parts outside the CDR3, the full variable domain is DTGVSQNPRHKITKRGQNVTFRCDPISEHNRLYWYRQTLGQGPEFLTYFQNEAQLEKSRLLSDRFSAERPKGSFSTLEIQRTEQGDSAMYLCASSLGREGEQYFGPGTRLTVT.

Written as DNA, the CDR3 is TGTGCCAGTACACCCACGGGAGGCTCCTACAATGAGCAGTTCTTC. This gives the protein CASTPTGGSYNEQFF. This chain joins TRBV6-5 and TRBJ2-1, with 7 bases aligning to TRBD2. The V gene end was trimmed by 9 bases and the J gene end by 0 bases; junction bases not matched to a gene: 8. The length of the CDR3 is 15 residues. Germline assignment: CDR1 MNHEY and CDR2 SVGAGI.

This chain connects TRBV9 to TRBJ1-1; D remains ambiguous. Trimming removed 0 bases at V and 4 bases at J, with 16 bases between. The CDR3 has 16 amino acids. Germline V gene lookup returns CDR1 SGDLS and CDR2 YYNGEE. The CDR3 reads CASSVGVARGSTEAFF. The CDR3 nucleotides are TGTGCCAGCAGCGTAGGGGTGGCGAGAGGCAGCACTGAAGCTTTCTTT.

This clone occurred a few times. This rearrangement joins TRBV7-9 to TRBJ2-7, with D perhaps TRBD2 (6 bases). Germline CDR1 and CDR2: SEHNR and FQNEAQ (reference sequence). CDR3 length: 12 amino acids. V was clipped by 5 bases and J by 7 bases, with 12 bases between them. The CDR3 is CASSPGGAEQYF. Here the CDR3 DNA reads TGTGCCAGCAGCCCCGGGGGAGCTGAGCAGTACTTC.

This chain joins TRBV11-2 and TRBJ1-1; maybe TRBD1 (5 bases). The length of the CDR3 is 14 residues. V lost 3 bases and J 7 bases, leaving 15 bases between the germline ends. The V gene's germline CDR1 is SGHAT and CDR2 FQNNGV. This CDR3 reads CASSLPLGGDEAFF. CDR3 bases: TGTGCCAGCAGCTTGCCCCTCGGGGGGGATGAAGCTTTCTTT.

This chain connects TRBV27 to TRBJ2-7, with TRBD2 matching 11 bases. The CDR3 is made up of 14 amino acids. With 6 bases clipped from V and 4 bases from J, the junction kept 5 bases outside the gene matches. Per the germline V gene, CDR1 is MNHEY and CDR2 is SMNVEV (reference sequence). The DNA for the CDR3 is TGTGCCAGCAGAGTTACTAGCGGGAGTTACGAGCAGTACTTC. It specifies CASRVTSGSYEQYF.

Notes on this clone: Other DNA sequences in the sample encode the same CDR3. The chain recombines TRBV11-2 with TRBJ2-7; 8 nucleotides match TRBD1. The V and J ends lost 4 bases and 3 bases, in that order; junction bases with no gene match: 5. The CDR3 consists of 14 residues. From germline, CDR1 is SGHAT and CDR2 FQNNGV. The CDR3 region is CASSYGQGGYEQYF. The CDR3 DNA is TGTGCCAGCAGCTACGGACAGGGTGGCTACGAGCAGTACTTC.

CDR3 bases: TGTGCCACCCTCGGGATTGTGGAAAAACTGTTTTTT. This gives the protein CATLGIVEKLFF. The V and J genes are TRBV21-1 and TRBJ1-4. TRBV21-1 represents a pseudogene. CDR3 size: 12 residues.

Remarks on this clone: Different DNA sequences within this sample yield the same CDR3. J is TRBJ2-7 and V is TRBV14, with D unclear. The V gene's germline CDR1 is SGHDN and CDR2 FVKESK. Trimming cost V 3 bases and J 0 bases, with 9 bases left between them. The CDR3 runs 14 residues. DNA of the CDR3: TGTGCCAGCAGCCAGCGTGGCCCCTCCTACGAGCAGTACTTC. Protein sequence: CASSQRGPSYEQYF. The full variable domain, with the rest looked up from reference TRBV14 and TRBJ2-7, is EAGVTQFPSHSVIEKGQTVTLRCDPISGHDNLYWYRRVMGKEIKFLLHFVKESKQDESGMPNNRFLAERTGGTYSTLKVQPAELEDSGVYFCASSQRGPSYEQYFGPGTRLTVT.

V usage is TRBV27 and J usage is TRBJ1-5; the D gene is possibly TRBD1 (5 bases). V was cut by 1 base and J by 9 bases, with 19 bases left in between. Germline lookup yields CDR1 MNHEY and CDR2 SMNVEV (reference sequence). The CDR3 is made up of 16 amino acids. CDR3 nucleotides: TGTGCCAGCAGTTTATATATCAGCGGGGCAGGAACGCCCCAGCATTTT. The encoded protein is CASSLYISGAGTPQHF.

In nucleotides, the CDR3 is TGCAGCGGTTCCGGGGAGGATGAGCAGTTCTTC. This codes for CSGSGEDEQFF. The chain has TRBV29-1 and TRBJ2-1, with a tentative D call TRBD2 (6 bases). Germline CDR1 SQVTM, CDR2 ANQGSEA. The CDR3 is made up of 11 amino acids. The germline V and J ends were trimmed by 7 bases and 8 bases, with 12 bases remaining between them.